This TCR beta chain was recovered during a study of cytomegalovirus exposure and HLA in healthy donors. V was shortened by 3 bases and J by 3 bases, with 6 bases between the two germline ends. The CDR3 has 12 amino acids. The germline CDR1 and CDR2 sequences are SQVTM and ANQGSEA. The PCR had 60 Vbeta and 13 Jbeta primers. The data were produced by immunoSEQ multiplex PCR, yet TCRdb's version contains in-frame clones alone and is incomplete. The top ten hold over 1% of the sample, which has 120,000 to 150,000 clones, roughly 76% seen once. Healthy bone marrow donors supplied every sample. Unrecorded immune exposures were likely, despite nominal health at sampling.

Sample: PBMCs. The chain combines TRBV29-1 with TRBJ2-4; perhaps TRBD2 as D (5 bases). This TCR was sampled from a woman in her forties in good health and CMV-seronegative. This chain's CDR3 is CSVDAGKNIQYF. The CDR3 DNA reads TGCAGCGTTGACGCGGGCAAAAACATTCAGTACTTC.